The clone carrying this T cell receptor (beta chain) showed up just a few times. Its antigen is as yet unknown. The sample is drawn from a study of cytomegalovirus exposure and HLA in healthy donors. The CDR3 has 13 residues. Trimming left V 2 bases short and J 7 bases short, with 6 bases between. Germline V gene data show CDR1 as SGHTA and CDR2 as FQGTGA. The PCR employed 60 Vbeta primers together with 13 Jbeta primers. Assay used: immunoSEQ multiplex PCR; TCRdb lists only in-frame clones, some missing. The data contain some 120,000 clones, around three quarters of them singletons. Whole-study results and caveats: Cytomegalovirus association was listed for around 170 TCR beta chains. Several V segments, TRBV6-2 and TRBV6-3 among them, could not be told apart and were dropped. Other equally common chains were less clonally expanded than HLA-associated TCR beta chains, a later analysis showed.

What was sequenced was PBMCs. The V gene is TRBV7-3, the J gene TRBJ1-6; D possibly corresponds to TRBD1 (5 bases). The clonotype was recovered from a female donor in good health and CMV-seronegative. The CDR3 region has the DNA TGTGCCAGCAGCTTATCAGGGAATTCACCCCTCCACTTT. Translating it yields CASSLSGNSPLHF.